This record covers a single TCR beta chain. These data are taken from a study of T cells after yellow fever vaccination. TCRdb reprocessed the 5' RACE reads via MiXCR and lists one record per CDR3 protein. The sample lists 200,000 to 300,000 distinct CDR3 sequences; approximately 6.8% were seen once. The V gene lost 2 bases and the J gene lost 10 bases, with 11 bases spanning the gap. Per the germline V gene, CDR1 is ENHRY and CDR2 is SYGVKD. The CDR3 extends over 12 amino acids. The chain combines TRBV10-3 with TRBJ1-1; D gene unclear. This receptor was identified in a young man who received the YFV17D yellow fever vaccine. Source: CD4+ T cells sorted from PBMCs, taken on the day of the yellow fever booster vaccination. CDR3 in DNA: TGTGCCATCAGTGAGCCCGAGGGAGTAGCTTTCTTT. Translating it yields CAISEPEGVAFF.